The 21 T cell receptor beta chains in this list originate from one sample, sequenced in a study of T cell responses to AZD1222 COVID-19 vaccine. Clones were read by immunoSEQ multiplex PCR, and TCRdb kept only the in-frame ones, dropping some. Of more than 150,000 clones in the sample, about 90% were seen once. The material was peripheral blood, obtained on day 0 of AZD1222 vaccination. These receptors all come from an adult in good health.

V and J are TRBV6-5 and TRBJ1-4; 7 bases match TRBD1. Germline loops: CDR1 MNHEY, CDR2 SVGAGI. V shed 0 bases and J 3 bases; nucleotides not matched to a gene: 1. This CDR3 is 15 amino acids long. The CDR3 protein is CASSYSTGSNEKLFF. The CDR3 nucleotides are TGTGCCAGCAGTTACTCGACAGGGTCTAATGAAAAACTGTTTTTT.

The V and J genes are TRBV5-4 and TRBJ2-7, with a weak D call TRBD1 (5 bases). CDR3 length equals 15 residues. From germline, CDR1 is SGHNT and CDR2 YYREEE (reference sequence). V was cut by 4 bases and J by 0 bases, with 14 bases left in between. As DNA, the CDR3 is TGTGCCAGCAGCCCCGCAGGGTTAAACTCCTACGAGCAGTACTTC. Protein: CASSPAGLNSYEQYF. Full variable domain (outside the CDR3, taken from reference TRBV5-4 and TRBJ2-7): ETGVTQSPTHLIKTRGQQVTLRCSSQSGHNTVSWYQQALGQGPQFIFQYYREEENGRGNFPPRFSGLQFPNYSSELNVNALELDDSALYLCASSPAGLNSYEQYFGPGTRLTVT.

CDR3 sequence: CAEGEALGGYTF. The CDR3 DNA is TGTGCGGAGGGAGAGGCTTTGGGTGGCTACACCTTC. This chain uses TRBV6-5 with TRBJ1-2; no reliable D call. In germline, CDR1 is MNHEY, CDR2 SVGAGI. This CDR3 contains 12 residues.

CDR3 DNA sequence: TGTGCCAGCAGTTCACATATCCTCAGGGGGCTGTTGTACAATGAGCAGTTCTTC. Its protein is CASSSHILRGLLYNEQFF. This chain joins TRBV28 and TRBJ2-1; 8 nucleotides align to TRBD1. The V gene end was trimmed by 4 bases and the J gene end by 4 bases; junction bases not matched to a gene: 15. Per germline, CDR1 MDHEN and CDR2 SYDVKM. The CDR3 is 18 residues long.

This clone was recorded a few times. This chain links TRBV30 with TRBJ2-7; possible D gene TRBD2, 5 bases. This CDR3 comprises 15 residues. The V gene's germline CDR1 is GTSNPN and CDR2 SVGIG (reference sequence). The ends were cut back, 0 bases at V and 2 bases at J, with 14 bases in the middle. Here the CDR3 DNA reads TGTGCCTGGAGTGTGTCTATGGGGAGCCCCTACGAGCAGTACTTC. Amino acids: CAWSVSMGSPYEQYF.

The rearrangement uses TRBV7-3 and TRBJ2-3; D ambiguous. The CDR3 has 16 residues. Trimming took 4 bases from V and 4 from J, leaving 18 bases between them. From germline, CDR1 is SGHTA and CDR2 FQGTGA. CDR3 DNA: TGTGCCAGCAGCTCCTACCGGGCCTCAAGGGCAGATACGCAGTATTTT. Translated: CASSSYRASRADTQYF.

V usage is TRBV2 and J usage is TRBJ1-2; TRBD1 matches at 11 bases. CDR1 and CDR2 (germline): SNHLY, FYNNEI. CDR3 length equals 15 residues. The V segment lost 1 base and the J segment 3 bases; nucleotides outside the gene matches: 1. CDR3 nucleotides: TGTGCCAGCAGTGAAGGGACAGGGGGCTACTATGGCTACACCTTC. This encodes CASSEGTGGYYGYTF. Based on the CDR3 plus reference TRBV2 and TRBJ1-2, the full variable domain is EPEVTQTPSHQVTQMGQEVILRCVPISNHLYFYWYRQILGQKVEFLVSFYNNEISEKSEIFDDQFSVERPDGSNFTLKIRSTKLEDSAMYFCASSEGTGGYYGYTFGSGTRLTVV.

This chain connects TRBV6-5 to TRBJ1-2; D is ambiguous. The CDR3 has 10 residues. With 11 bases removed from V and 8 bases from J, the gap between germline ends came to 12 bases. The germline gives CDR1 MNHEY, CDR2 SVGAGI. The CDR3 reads CASGDGGYTF. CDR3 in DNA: TGTGCCTCCGGAGATGGCGGCTACACCTTC.

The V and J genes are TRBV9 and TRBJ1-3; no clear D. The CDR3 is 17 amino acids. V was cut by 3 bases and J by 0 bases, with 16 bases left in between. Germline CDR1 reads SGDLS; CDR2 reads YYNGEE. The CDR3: CASSAASRSISGNTIYF. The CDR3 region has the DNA TGTGCCAGCAGCGCGGCGAGTAGGTCAATCTCTGGAAACACCATATATTTT.

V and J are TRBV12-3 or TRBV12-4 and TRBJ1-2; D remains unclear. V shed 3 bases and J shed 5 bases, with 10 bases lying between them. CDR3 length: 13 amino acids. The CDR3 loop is CASSFAEGYGYTF. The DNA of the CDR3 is TGTGCCAGCAGTTTTGCAGAGGGTTATGGCTACACCTTC.

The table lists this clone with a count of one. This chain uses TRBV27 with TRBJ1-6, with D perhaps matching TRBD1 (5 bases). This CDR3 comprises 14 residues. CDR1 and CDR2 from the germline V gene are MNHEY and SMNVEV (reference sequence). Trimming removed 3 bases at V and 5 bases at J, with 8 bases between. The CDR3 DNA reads TGTGCCAGCAGTTTTGGGGGAAATAATTCACCCCTCCACTTT. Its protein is CASSFGGNNSPLHF.

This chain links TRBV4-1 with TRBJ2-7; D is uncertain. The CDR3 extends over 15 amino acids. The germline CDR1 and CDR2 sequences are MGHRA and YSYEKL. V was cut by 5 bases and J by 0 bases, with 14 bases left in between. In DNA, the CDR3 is TGCGCCAGCAGCTTCCTCCTGCCAGGCTCCTACGAGCAGTACTTC. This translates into CASSFLLPGSYEQYF.

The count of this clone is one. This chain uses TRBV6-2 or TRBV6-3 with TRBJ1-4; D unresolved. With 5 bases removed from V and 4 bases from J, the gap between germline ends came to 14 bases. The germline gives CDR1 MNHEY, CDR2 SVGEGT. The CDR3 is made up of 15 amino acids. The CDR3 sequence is CASSQIGRNNEKLFF. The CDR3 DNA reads TGTGCCAGCAGTCAGATCGGCAGGAATAATGAAAAACTGTTTTTT.

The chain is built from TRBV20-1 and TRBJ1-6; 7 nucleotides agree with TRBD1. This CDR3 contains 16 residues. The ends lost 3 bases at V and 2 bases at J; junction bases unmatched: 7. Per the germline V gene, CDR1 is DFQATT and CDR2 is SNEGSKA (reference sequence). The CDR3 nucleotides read TGCAGTGCTAGTAGGGAGGGGGCGACCTATAATTCACCCCTCCACTTT. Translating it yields CSASREGATYNSPLHF.

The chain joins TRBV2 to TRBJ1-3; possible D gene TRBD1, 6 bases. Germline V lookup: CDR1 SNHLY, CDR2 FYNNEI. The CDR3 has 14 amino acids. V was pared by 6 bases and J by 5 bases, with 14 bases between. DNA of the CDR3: TGTGCCAGCAGGGGCGGAGGGGACAGAAACACCATATATTTT. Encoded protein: CASRGGGDRNTIYF.

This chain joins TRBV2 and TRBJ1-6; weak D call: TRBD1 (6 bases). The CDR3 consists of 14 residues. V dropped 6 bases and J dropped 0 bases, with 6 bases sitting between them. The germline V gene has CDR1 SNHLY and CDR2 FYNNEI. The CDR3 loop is CASRDSSYNSPLHF. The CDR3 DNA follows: TGTGCCAGCAGGGACAGCTCCTATAATTCACCCCTCCACTTT.

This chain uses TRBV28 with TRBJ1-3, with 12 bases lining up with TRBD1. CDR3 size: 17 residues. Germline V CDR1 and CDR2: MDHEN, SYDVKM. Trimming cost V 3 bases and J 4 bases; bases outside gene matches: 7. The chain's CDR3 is CASSLGGQGATGNTIYF. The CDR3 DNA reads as TGTGCCAGCAGTTTGGGGGGACAGGGGGCTACGGGAAACACCATATATTTT. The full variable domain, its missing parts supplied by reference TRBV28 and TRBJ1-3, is DVKVTQSSRYLVKRTGEKVFLECVQDMDHENMFWYRQDPGLGLRLIYFSYDVKMKEKGDIPEGYSVSREKKERFSLILESASTNQTSMYLCASSLGGQGATGNTIYFGEGSWLTVV.

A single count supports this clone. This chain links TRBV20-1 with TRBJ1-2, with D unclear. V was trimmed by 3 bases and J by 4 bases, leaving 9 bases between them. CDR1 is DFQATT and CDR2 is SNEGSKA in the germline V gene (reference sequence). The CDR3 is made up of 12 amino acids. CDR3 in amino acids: CSASAAAYGYTF. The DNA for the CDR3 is TGCAGTGCTAGTGCGGCAGCCTATGGCTACACCTTC.

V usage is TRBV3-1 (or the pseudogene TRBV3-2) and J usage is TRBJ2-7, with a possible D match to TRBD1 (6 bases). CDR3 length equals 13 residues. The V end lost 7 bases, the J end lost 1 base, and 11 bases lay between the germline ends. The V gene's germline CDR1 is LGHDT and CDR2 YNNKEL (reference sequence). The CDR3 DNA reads TGTGCCAGCACCCCGACAGGATCCTACGAGCAGTACTTC. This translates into CASTPTGSYEQYF.

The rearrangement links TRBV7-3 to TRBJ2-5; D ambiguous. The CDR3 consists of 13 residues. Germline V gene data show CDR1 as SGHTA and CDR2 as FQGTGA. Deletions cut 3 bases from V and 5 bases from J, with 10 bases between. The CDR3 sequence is CASSFGGAETQYF. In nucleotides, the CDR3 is TGTGCCAGCAGCTTTGGCGGCGCGGAGACCCAGTACTTC.

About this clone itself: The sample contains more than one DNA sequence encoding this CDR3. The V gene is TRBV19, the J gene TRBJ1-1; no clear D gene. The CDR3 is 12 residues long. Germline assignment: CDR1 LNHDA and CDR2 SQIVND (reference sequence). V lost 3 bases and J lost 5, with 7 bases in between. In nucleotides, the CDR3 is TGTGCCAGTAGTATCGGGAGAACTGAAGCTTTCTTT. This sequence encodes CASSIGRTEAFF.